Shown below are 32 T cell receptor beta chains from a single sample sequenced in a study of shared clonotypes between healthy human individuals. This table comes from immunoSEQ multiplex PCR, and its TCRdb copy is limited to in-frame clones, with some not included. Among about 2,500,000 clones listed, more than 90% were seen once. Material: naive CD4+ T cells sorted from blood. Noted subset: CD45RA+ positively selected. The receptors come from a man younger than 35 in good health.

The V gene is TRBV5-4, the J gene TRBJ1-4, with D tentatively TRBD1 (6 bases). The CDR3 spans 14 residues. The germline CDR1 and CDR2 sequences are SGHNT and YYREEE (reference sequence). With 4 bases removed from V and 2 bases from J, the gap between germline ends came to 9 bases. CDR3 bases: TGTGCCAGCAGCGTTGGACAGACTAATGAAAAACTGTTTTTT. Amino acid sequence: CASSVGQTNEKLFF.

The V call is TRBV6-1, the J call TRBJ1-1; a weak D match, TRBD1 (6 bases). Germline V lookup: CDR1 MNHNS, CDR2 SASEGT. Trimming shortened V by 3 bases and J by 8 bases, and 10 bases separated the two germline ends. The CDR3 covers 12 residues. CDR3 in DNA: TGTGCCAGCAGTGACTGGGGGCGGGAAGCTTTCTTT. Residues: CASSDWGREAFF.

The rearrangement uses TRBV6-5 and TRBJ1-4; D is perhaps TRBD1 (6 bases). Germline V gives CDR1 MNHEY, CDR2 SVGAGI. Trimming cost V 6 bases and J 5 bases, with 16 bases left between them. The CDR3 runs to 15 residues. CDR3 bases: TGTGCCAGCAGGGAGAGGCGGACAGACAATGAAAAACTGTTTTTT. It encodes CASRERRTDNEKLFF.

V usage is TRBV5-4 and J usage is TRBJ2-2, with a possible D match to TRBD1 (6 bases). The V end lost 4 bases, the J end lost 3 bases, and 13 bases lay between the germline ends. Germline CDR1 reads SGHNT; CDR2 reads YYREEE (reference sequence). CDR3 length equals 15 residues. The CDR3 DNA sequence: TGTGCCAGCAGCCCCATGACAGGCCACACCGGGGAGCTGTTTTTT. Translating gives CASSPMTGHTGELFF.

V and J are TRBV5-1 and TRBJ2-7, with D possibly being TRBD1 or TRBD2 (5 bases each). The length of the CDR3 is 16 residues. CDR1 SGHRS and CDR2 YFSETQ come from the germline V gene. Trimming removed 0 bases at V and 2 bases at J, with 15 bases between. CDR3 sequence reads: CASSLASGAPPYEQYF. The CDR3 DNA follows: TGCGCCAGCAGCTTGGCTTCCGGGGCCCCCCCCTACGAGCAGTACTTC.

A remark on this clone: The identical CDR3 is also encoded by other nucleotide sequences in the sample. The CDR3 here is CASSESGLYGYTF. CDR3 bases: TGTGCCAGCAGTGAATCCGGTTTGTATGGCTACACCTTC. The chain joins TRBV25-1 to TRBJ1-2, with D unresolved. Trimming cost V 1 base and J 5 bases, with 8 bases left between them. The CDR3 has 13 residues. CDR1 is MGHDK and CDR2 is SYGVNS in the germline V gene.

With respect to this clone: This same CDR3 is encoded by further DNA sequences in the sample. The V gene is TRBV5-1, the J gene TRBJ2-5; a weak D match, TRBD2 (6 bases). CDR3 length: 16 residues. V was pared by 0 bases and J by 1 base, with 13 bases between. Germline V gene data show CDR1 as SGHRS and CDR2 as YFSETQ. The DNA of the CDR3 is TGCGCCAGCAGCTTGGGGGGTAGCGGATTCCAAGAGACCCAGTACTTC. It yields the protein CASSLGGSGFQETQYF.

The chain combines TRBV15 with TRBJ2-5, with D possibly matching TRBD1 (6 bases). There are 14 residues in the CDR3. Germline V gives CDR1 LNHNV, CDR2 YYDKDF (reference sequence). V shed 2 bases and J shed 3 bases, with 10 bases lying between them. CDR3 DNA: TGTGCCACCAGCAGACCGGGACAAGAAGAGACCCAGTACTTC. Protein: CATSRPGQEETQYF. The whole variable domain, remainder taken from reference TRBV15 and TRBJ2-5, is DAMVIQNPRYQVTQFGKPVTLSCSQTLNHNVMYWYQQKSSQAPKLLFHYYDKDFNNEADTPDNFQSRRPNTSFCFLDIRSPGLGDTAMYLCATSRPGQEETQYFGPGTRLLVL.

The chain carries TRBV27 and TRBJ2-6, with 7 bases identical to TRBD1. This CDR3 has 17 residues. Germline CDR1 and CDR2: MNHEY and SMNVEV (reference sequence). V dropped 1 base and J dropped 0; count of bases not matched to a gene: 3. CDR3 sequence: CASSLWGQNSGANVLTF. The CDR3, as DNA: TGTGCCAGCAGTTTATGGGGACAGAACTCTGGGGCCAACGTCCTGACTTTC.

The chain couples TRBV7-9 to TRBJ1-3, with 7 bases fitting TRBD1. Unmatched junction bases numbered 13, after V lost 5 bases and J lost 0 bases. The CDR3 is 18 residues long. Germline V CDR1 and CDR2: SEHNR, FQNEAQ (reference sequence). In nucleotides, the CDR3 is TGTGCCAGCAGCGCGACAGGGTCCTTGGGGAGCTCTGGAAACACCATATATTTT. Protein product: CASSATGSLGSSGNTIYF.

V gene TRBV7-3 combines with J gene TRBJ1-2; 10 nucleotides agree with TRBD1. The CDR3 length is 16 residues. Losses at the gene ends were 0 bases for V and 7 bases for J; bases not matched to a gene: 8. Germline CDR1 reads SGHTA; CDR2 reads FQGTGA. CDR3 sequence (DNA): TGTGCCAGCAGCTTAACCGGGACGGGGACAGGGGCTGGCTACACCTTC. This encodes CASSLTGTGTGAGYTF.

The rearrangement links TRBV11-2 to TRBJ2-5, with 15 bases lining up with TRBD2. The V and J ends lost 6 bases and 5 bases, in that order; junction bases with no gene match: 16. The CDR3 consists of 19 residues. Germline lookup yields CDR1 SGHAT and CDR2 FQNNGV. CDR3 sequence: CASRKPGTSGRHLGETQYF. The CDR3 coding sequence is TGTGCCAGCAGAAAACCCGGGACTAGCGGGAGGCACCTAGGGGAGACCCAGTACTTC.

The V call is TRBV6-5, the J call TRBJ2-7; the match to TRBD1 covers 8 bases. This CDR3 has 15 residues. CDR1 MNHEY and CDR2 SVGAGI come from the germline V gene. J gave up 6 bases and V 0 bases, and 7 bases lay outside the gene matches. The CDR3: CASSYSLAGGVEQYF. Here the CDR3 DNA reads TGTGCCAGCAGTTACTCCTTGGCAGGGGGCGTCGAGCAGTACTTC.

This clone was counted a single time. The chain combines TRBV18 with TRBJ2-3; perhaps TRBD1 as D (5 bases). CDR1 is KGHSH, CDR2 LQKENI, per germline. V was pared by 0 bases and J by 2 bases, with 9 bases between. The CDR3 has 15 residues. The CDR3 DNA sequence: TGTGCCAGCTCACCACCGAGGACAAACACAGATACGCAGTATTTT. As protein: CASSPPRTNTDTQYF.

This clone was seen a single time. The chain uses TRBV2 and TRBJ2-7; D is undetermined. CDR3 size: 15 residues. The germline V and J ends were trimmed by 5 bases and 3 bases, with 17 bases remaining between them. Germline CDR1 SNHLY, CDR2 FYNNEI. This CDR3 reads CASSSGDGSFYEQYF. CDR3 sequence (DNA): TGTGCCAGCAGTTCTGGAGACGGAAGTTTCTACGAGCAGTACTTC.

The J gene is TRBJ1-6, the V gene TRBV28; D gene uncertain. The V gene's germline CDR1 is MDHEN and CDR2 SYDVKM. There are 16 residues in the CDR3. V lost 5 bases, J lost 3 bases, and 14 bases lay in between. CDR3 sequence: CASSPFRLNYNSPLHF. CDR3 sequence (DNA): TGTGCCAGCAGTCCCTTCCGGCTGAACTATAATTCACCCCTCCACTTT.

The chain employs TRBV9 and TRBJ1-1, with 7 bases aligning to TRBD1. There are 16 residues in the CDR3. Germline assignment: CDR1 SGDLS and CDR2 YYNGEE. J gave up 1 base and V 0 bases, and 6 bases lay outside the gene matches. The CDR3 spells CASSVAPGQPNTEAFF. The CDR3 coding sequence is TGTGCCAGCAGCGTAGCTCCGGGACAGCCGAACACTGAAGCTTTCTTT.

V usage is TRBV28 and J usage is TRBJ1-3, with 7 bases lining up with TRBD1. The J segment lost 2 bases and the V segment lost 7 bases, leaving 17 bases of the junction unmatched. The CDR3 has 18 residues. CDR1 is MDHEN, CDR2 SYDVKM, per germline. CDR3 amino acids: CASTNAGDSQRPGNTIYF. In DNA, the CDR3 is TGTGCCAGCACGAATGCCGGGGACAGCCAACGTCCTGGAAACACCATATATTTT.

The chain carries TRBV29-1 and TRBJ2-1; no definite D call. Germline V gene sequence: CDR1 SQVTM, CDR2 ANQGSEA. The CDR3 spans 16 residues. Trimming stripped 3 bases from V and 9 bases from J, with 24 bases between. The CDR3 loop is CSVEAVERVNLGEQFF. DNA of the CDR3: TGCAGCGTTGAGGCCGTGGAACGGGTGAATTTAGGTGAGCAGTTCTTC.

The CDR3 bases are TGTGCCAGCAGTGAACGGGGGTCTGGCTACACCTTC. This translates into CASSERGSGYTF. The gene calls are TRBV6-1 and TRBJ1-2; D perhaps matches TRBD1 (5 bases). V was shortened by 2 bases and J by 7 bases, with 8 bases between the two germline ends. This CDR3 has 12 residues. CDR1 MNHNS and CDR2 SASEGT come from the germline V gene.

The CDR3 region is CASSRSRTEAFF. The CDR3 DNA reads as TGTGCCAGCAGCCGATCGAGGACTGAAGCTTTCTTT. The V call is TRBV7-9, the J call TRBJ1-1, with unresolved D. CDR1 SEHNR and CDR2 FQNEAQ come from the germline V gene (reference sequence). V lost 5 bases and J 5 bases, leaving 9 bases between the germline ends. This CDR3 has 12 amino acids.

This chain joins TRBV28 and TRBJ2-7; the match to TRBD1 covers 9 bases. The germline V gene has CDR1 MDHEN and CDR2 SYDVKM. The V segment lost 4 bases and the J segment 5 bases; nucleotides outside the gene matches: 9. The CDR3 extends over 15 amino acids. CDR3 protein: CASSSPGTGINEQYF. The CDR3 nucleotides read TGTGCCAGCAGTTCCCCGGGGACAGGGATTAACGAGCAGTACTTC. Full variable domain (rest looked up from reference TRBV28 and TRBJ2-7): DVKVTQSSRYLVKRTGEKVFLECVQDMDHENMFWYRQDPGLGLRLIYFSYDVKMKEKGDIPEGYSVSREKKERFSLILESASTNQTSMYLCASSSPGTGINEQYFGPGTRLTVT.

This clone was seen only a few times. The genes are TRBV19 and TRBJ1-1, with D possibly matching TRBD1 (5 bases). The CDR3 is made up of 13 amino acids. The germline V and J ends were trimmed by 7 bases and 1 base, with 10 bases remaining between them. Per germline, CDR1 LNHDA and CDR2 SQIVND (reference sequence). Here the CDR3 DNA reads TGTGCCAGTATCCTCGGGACGAACACTGAAGCTTTCTTT. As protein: CASILGTNTEAFF.

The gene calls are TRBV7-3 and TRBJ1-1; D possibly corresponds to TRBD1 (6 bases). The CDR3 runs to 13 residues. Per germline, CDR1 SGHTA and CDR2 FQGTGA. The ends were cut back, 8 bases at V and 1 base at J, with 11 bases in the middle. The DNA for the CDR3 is TGTGCCAGCGCGACAGGTCCGAACACTGAAGCTTTCTTT. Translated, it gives CASATGPNTEAFF.

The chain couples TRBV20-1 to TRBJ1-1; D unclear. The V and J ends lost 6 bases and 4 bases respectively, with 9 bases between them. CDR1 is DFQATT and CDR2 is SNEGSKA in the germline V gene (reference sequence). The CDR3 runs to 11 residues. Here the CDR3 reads CSAPAGTEAFF. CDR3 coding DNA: TGCAGTGCCCCCGCCGGCACTGAAGCTTTCTTT.

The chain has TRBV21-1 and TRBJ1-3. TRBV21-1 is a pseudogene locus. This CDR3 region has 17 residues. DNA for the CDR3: TGTGCCAGCCCCAACCGGACGTTGCCTAACTCTGGAAACACCATATATTTT. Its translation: CASPNRTLPNSGNTIYF.

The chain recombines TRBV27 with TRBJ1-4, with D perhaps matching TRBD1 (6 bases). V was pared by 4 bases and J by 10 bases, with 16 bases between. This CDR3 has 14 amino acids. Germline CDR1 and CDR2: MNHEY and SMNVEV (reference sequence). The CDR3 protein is CASSSPNPGAKLFF. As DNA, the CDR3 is TGTGCCAGCAGTTCCCCAAATCCAGGGGCAAAACTGTTTTTT.

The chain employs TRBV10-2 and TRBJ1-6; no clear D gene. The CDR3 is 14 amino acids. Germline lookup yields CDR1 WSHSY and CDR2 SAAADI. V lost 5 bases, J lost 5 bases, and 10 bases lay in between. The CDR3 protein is CASSINRNNSPLHF. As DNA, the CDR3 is TGCGCCAGCAGTATAAACAGAAATAATTCACCCCTCCACTTT.

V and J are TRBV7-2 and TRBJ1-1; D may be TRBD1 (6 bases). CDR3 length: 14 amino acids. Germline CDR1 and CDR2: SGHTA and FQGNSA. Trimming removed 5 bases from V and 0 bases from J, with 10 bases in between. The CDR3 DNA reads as TGTGCCAGCAGCCCGGGGGGCATGAACACTGAAGCTTTCTTT. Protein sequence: CASSPGGMNTEAFF.

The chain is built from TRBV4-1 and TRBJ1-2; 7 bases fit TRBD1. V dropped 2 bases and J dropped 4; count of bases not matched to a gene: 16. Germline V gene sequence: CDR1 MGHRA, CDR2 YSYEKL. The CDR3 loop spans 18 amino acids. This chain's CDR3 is CASSQSQQQGKTSYGYTF. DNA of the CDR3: TGCGCCAGCAGCCAATCACAGCAACAGGGGAAAACTAGCTATGGCTACACCTTC.

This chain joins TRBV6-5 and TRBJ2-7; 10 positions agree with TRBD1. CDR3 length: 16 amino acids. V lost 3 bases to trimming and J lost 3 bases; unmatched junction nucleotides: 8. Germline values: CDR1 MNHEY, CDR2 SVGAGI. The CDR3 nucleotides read TGTGCCAGCAGTTATTCCGGGACAGGGGTCTTCTACGAGCAGTACTTC. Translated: CASSYSGTGVFYEQYF.

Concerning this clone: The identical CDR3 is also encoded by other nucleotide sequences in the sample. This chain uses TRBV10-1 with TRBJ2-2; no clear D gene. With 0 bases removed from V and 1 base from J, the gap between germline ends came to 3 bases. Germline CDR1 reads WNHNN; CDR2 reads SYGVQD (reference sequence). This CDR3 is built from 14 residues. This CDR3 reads CASSESRNTGELFF. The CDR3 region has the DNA TGCGCCAGCAGTGAGTCCCGGAACACCGGGGAGCTGTTTTTT.